This TCR beta chain was sequenced during a study of CD8+ T cells in alopecia areata. Study at large: Twice a day, 5 to 10 mg of oral tofacitinib was administered to treated patients. Study-wide points: Many expanded lesional clones persisted in scalp and blood during tofacitinib.

The CDR3 length is 14 residues. The V segment lost 3 bases and the J segment 5 bases; nucleotides outside the gene matches: 2. CDR1 and CDR2 from the germline V gene are LNHNV and YYDKDF (reference sequence). Stated treatment: oral pan-JAK inhibitor, 5-10 mg twice daily. CD4+ and CD8+ T cells were sorted from PBMCs. Concerning this clone: Its antigen is still unknown.

In each case, RNA was isolated and then reverse transcribed into cDNA as the sequencing template. Measured with immunoSEQ multiplex PCR; TCRdb has only the in-frame clones, and not every one. This table holds roughly 200,000 clones, 53% found once. The source material was CD8+ T cells sorted from blood, sampled at week 24, from a patient treated with tofacitinib. The TCR originated in a human donor with alopecia areata. The rearrangement links TRBV15 to TRBJ2-2, with 8 bases fitting TRBD1. CDR3 nucleotide sequence: TGTGCCACCAGCAGCTGGGACAGGACCGGGGAGCTGTTTTTT. Its protein is CATSSWDRTGELFF. Drawing the rest from reference TRBV15 and TRBJ2-2, the complete variable domain is DAMVIQNPRYQVTQFGKPVTLSCSQTLNHNVMYWYQQKSSQAPKLLFHYYDKDFNNEADTPDNFQSRRPNTSFCFLDIRSPGLGDTAMYLCATSSWDRTGELFFGEGSRLTVL.